The clone carrying this T cell receptor beta chain was seen a handful of times. Per the original methods: Amplification with reference gene primers provided the estimates of nucleated cell counts. Here immunoSEQ multiplex PCR was the method, and the copy in TCRdb shows in-frame clones only, minus some. V and J calls and clone size follow that table, whereas D and trimming were derived from the DNA. The data show approximately 88,000 clones, about three quarters seen once. These data come from a study of blood T cell repertoires in COVID-19. The wider study: Acute and convalescent COVID-19 specimens originated in the United States, Italy and Spain. Sources were T cells, B-cell-depleted T cells, or PBMCs; the material itself was cDNA or gDNA.

V shed 6 bases, J shed 4 bases, and the junction held 6 bases outside the gene matches. This CDR3 has 14 residues. CDR1 SNHLY and CDR2 FYNNEI come from the germline V gene. The chain couples TRBV2 to TRBJ2-7, with TRBD1 matching over 10 bases. The TCR originated in a human donor in a cohort sampled during active COVID-19. Sample: peripheral blood. The DNA for the CDR3 is TGTGCCAGCAGCCCGACAGGGGGCCGTTACGAGCAGTACTTC. Translating gives CASSPTGGRYEQYF.